This TCR beta chain was sequenced in a study of blood T cell repertoires in COVID-19. As for the study in general: Samples came from the United States, Italy and Spain, spanning acute and convalescent COVID-19. PBMCs, B-cell-depleted T cells, or T cells provided the cDNA or gDNA that made up the material.

Here immunoSEQ multiplex PCR was the method, and the copy in TCRdb shows in-frame clones only, minus some. The sample has under 200,000 clones; roughly 80% are singletons. This clone was seen once. The clonotype originates from a woman younger than 45 with acute or convalescent COVID-19. Sequenced input: peripheral blood.

CDR3 region: CATFDPGGWFAGELFF. CDR3 in DNA: TGTGCCACCTTCGACCCCGGGGGGTGGTTCGCCGGGGAGCTGTTTTTT. V usage is TRBV28 and J usage is TRBJ2-2, with 7 bases aligning to TRBD2. Germline-derived CDR1 and CDR2 are MDHEN and SYDVKM. This CDR3 contains 16 residues. V lost 10 bases, J lost 6 bases, and 17 bases stayed unmatched.